One sample yielded the 20 T cell receptor beta chains listed below, sequenced in a study of beta chain features in type 1 diabetes. General observations from the study: Moderate yet significant TCRB CDR3 shortening was seen in Type 1 diabetes patients in all four CD4+ subsets.

Antigens of these TCRs are unknown. Isolated RNA was reverse transcribed in full, so expressed TCRB transcripts were sequenced. TCRdb's table, derived via immunoSEQ multiplex PCR, lists solely in-frame clones and lacks some. The repertoire includes 300,000 to 350,000 clones, about a tenth of them detected once, and 1% sits in the top ten. Sequencing was carried out using central memory CD4+ T cells from blood. The receptor source for this set is a man aged 25 to 40 with type 1 diabetes.

The chain recombines TRBV4-1 with TRBJ1-2; weak D call: TRBD1 (5 bases). Germline V gene data show CDR1 as MGHRA and CDR2 as YSYEKL. The V and J ends lost 0 bases and 1 base respectively, with 6 bases between them. This CDR3 spans 14 amino acids. The chain's CDR3 is CASSQEQVNYGYTF. The CDR3 coding sequence is TGCGCCAGCAGCCAAGAACAGGTTAACTATGGCTACACCTTC.

The table lists this clone with a few counts. This rearrangement joins TRBV18 to TRBJ2-7; D might be TRBD1 (6 bases). The germline gives CDR1 KGHSH, CDR2 LQKENI. The CDR3 has 13 residues. V was cut by 1 base and J by 3 bases, with 7 bases left in between. The CDR3 is CASSPLTGYEQYF. The CDR3 DNA reads TGTGCCAGCTCACCACTGACAGGCTACGAGCAGTACTTC.

The gene calls are TRBV7-9 and TRBJ1-6; no clear D. CDR3 length equals 15 residues. With 1 base removed from V and 8 bases from J, the gap between germline ends came to 12 bases. Germline-derived CDR1 and CDR2 are SEHNR and FQNEAQ (reference sequence). The CDR3 region has the DNA TGTGCCAGCAGCTTAGGGACGGAGCGTTATTCACCCCTCCACTTT. The encoded protein is CASSLGTERYSPLHF.

The chain uses TRBV5-3 and TRBJ2-2; D gene uncertain. TRBV5-3 is labeled an ORF, and its function is uncertain. Trimming shortened V by 1 base and J by 5 bases, and 6 bases separated the two germline ends. The CDR3 sequence is 13 residues long. CDR3 region: CARSLWDTGELFF. The CDR3 DNA reads as TGTGCCAGAAGCTTGTGGGATACCGGGGAGCTGTTTTTT.

This clone was seen only a few times. The V gene is TRBV4-2, the J gene TRBJ2-3; D remains unclear. V was cut by 0 bases and J by 5 bases, with 12 bases left in between. The germline V gene encodes CDR1 LGHNA and CDR2 YNFKEQ. The CDR3 totals 15 residues. CDR3 sequence: CASSQDLRSGDTQYF. In DNA, the CDR3 is TGTGCCAGCAGCCAAGATTTACGGAGTGGAGATACGCAGTATTTT.

This clone showed up just a few times. Other DNA sequences in the same sample also yield this CDR3. The rearrangement links TRBV9 to TRBJ2-5; D is unresolved. Germline V gives CDR1 SGDLS, CDR2 YYNGEE. The CDR3 contains 13 residues. V was cut by 0 bases and J by 1 base, with 4 bases left in between. The CDR3 loop reads CASSVDRQETQYF. In DNA, the CDR3 is TGTGCCAGCAGCGTAGATCGCCAAGAGACCCAGTACTTC.

This clone was counted a few times. The chain recombines TRBV18 with TRBJ1-1; the D is unclear. In germline, CDR1 is KGHSH, CDR2 LQKENI. The CDR3 runs to 13 residues. V lost 4 bases, J lost 1 base, and 7 bases lay in between. The DNA of the CDR3 is TGTGCCAGCTCACAGGCGTGGAACACTGAAGCTTTCTTT. Its translation: CASSQAWNTEAFF. Full variable domain (outside the CDR3, taken from reference TRBV18 and TRBJ1-1): NAGVMQNPRHLVRRRGQEARLRCSPMKGHSHVYWYRQLPEEGLKFMVYLQKENIIDESGMPKERFSAEFPKEGPSILRIQQVVRGDSAAYFCASSQAWNTEAFFGQGTRLTVV.

In this sample, this clone turned up a few times. Being one base from a much bigger clone, this may be a read error. DNA for the CDR3: TGTGCCAGCAGCTTAGAGTCGGAGACCCAGTACTTC. This sequence encodes CASSLESETQYF. The gene calls are TRBV11-2 and TRBJ2-5, with D hard to call. The CDR3 has 12 amino acids. Germline lookup yields CDR1 SGHAT and CDR2 FQNNGV. V dropped 0 bases and J dropped 5 bases, with 4 bases sitting between them.

Details on this clone: This sequence may be a read error, since a much larger clone differs from it by one base. The chain couples TRBV9 to TRBJ2-6, with D hard to call. Germline CDR1 is SGDLS and CDR2 is YYNGEE. This CDR3 spans 12 amino acids. V lost 3 bases and J lost 2, with 0 bases in between. CDR3 residues: CASSAGANVLTF. The CDR3 region has the DNA TGTGCCAGCAGCGCTGGGGCCAACGTCCTGACTTTC.

This clone was detected a few times. CDR3 nucleotides: TGTGCCAGCAGCGTAGGTCTAGCGGGTCTCACAGATACGCAGTATTTT. Encoded protein: CASSVGLAGLTDTQYF. This chain joins TRBV9 and TRBJ2-3, with 8 bases aligning to TRBD2. After removal of 0 bases from V and 2 bases from J, the junction contained 5 bases not matched to a gene. The CDR3 is 16 residues long. Germline CDR1 SGDLS, CDR2 YYNGEE.

This clone was detected many times. Other DNA sequences within the sample encode an identical CDR3. The chain carries TRBV25-1 and TRBJ2-5, with unresolved D. The V gene's germline CDR1 is MGHDK and CDR2 SYGVNS. The CDR3 is 12 residues long. Trimming shortened V by 1 base and J by 5 bases, and 5 bases separated the two germline ends. CDR3 sequence: CASSESAETQYF. The CDR3 nucleotides are TGTGCCAGCAGTGAATCCGCTGAGACCCAGTACTTC. Variable domain in full (rest from reference TRBV25-1 and TRBJ2-5): EADIYQTPRYLVIGTGKKITLECSQTMGHDKMYWYQQDPGMELHLIHYSYGVNSTEKGDLSSESTVSRIRTEHFPLTLESARPSHTSQYLCASSESAETQYFGPGTRLLVL.

This clone was observed a handful of times. Relative to the germline gene, one junction end is altered; a read error may explain this. Other nucleotide sequences from this sample produce the same CDR3. The genes are TRBV20-1 and TRBJ1-4; no clear D gene. Per germline, CDR1 DFQATT and CDR2 SNEGSKA (reference sequence). The CDR3 length is 10 residues. The CDR3: CSAGDEKLFF. CDR3 coding DNA: TGCAGTGCTGGAGATGAAAAACTGTTTTTT.

This clone came up a few times. The chain couples TRBV6-6 to TRBJ2-3; possibly TRBD1 for D (5 bases). The CDR3 consists of 15 residues. Per germline, CDR1 MNHNY and CDR2 SVGAGI (reference sequence). Trimming took 5 bases from V and 4 from J, leaving 16 bases between them. CDR3 residues: CASSQQMGRADTQYF. Written as DNA, the CDR3 is TGTGCCAGCAGTCAACAAATGGGGCGTGCAGATACGCAGTATTTT.

The V gene is TRBV7-9, the J gene TRBJ1-1; possible D gene TRBD1, 5 bases. There are 15 residues in the CDR3. V lost 0 bases, J lost 4 bases, and 12 bases lay in between. The germline V gene encodes CDR1 SEHNR and CDR2 FQNEAQ (reference sequence). This CDR3 reads CASSLASSTGTEAFF. The CDR3 nucleotides read TGTGCCAGCAGCTTAGCTTCAAGTACAGGCACTGAAGCTTTCTTT.

The rearrangement links TRBV6-5 to TRBJ2-1; 7 nucleotides match TRBD1. The length of the CDR3 is 14 residues. Germline V gene data show CDR1 as MNHEY and CDR2 as SVGAGI. With 5 bases clipped from V and 7 bases from J, the junction kept 8 bases outside the gene matches. The CDR3 sequence: CASSAGTAQNEQFF. The CDR3 bases are TGTGCCAGCAGTGCTGGGACAGCCCAGAATGAGCAGTTCTTC.

This clone was detected a few times. In the same sample, other DNA sequences code for this CDR3. The rearrangement uses TRBV27 and TRBJ2-7; no clear D. The germline V gene encodes CDR1 MNHEY and CDR2 SMNVEV (reference sequence). The CDR3 runs to 14 residues. V was clipped by 3 bases and J by 1 base, with 10 bases between them. The CDR3 reads CASSLQGSSYEQYF. The CDR3 DNA sequence: TGTGCCAGCAGTTTGCAAGGATCTTCCTACGAGCAGTACTTC.

The J gene is TRBJ1-2, the V gene TRBV7-2, with 7 bases aligning to TRBD1. CDR1 is SGHTA and CDR2 is FQGNSA in the germline V gene. V lost 2 bases and J lost 6; bases outside the gene matches: 9. This CDR3 comprises 15 residues. The CDR3 sequence is CASSLPQSDRDGYTF. The CDR3 DNA sequence: TGTGCCAGCAGCTTACCACAGTCCGACAGGGATGGCTACACCTTC.

The V and J genes are TRBV7-9 and TRBJ1-6; D not certain. This CDR3 is 14 amino acids long. Deletions cut 1 base from V and 8 bases from J, with 9 bases between. Germline CDR1 reads SEHNR; CDR2 reads FQNEAQ (reference sequence). CDR3 loop: CASSLGSGDSPLHF. The CDR3 DNA sequence: TGTGCCAGCAGCTTAGGTTCGGGCGATTCACCCCTCCACTTT. Full variable domain (rest looked up from reference TRBV7-9 and TRBJ1-6): DTGVSQNPRHKITKRGQNVTFRCDPISEHNRLYWYRQTLGQGPEFLTYFQNEAQLEKSRLLSDRFSAERPKGSFSTLEIQRTEQGDSAMYLCASSLGSGDSPLHFGNGTRLTVT.

In its sample, this clone was seen a few times. This rearrangement joins TRBV2 to TRBJ2-7; D is unresolved. CDR3 length equals 16 residues. Germline CDR1 reads SNHLY; CDR2 reads FYNNEI. The V gene lost 4 bases and the J gene lost 0 bases, with 16 bases spanning the gap. The CDR3 protein is CASSGRTLVSSYEQYF. The CDR3 nucleotides read TGTGCCAGCAGTGGCCGGACGTTGGTGAGCTCCTACGAGCAGTACTTC.

This clone has a count of ten or more. The chain uses TRBV7-9 and TRBJ1-1, with D tentatively TRBD1 (6 bases). Between the trimmed V and J ends, which lost 2 bases and 4 bases, there was a span of 8 bases. The CDR3 has 13 amino acids. The germline gives CDR1 SEHNR, CDR2 FQNEAQ (reference sequence). The CDR3 here is CASSLSGATEAFF. As DNA, the CDR3 is TGTGCCAGCAGCTTATCGGGGGCCACTGAAGCTTTCTTT.